The 9 T cell receptor beta chains listed next were all sequenced from one sample in a study of blood T cell repertoires in COVID-19. Some clones are missing from TCRdb's copy, which holds only in-frame ones; the method was immunoSEQ multiplex PCR. The sample yields about 65,000 clones, 90% seen once. The sequenced material came from peripheral blood. These receptors were collected from a man in his sixties with acute or convalescent COVID-19.

The V and J genes are TRBV18 and TRBJ2-7, with TRBD1 matching 7 bases. The CDR3 extends over 15 amino acids. V trimming: 1 base; J trimming: 0 bases; junction bases outside the gene matches: 3. CDR1 is KGHSH and CDR2 is LQKENI in the germline V gene. CDR3 residues: CASSPRTGTSYEQYF. In DNA form, the CDR3 reads TGTGCCAGCTCACCACGGACAGGTACCTCCTACGAGCAGTACTTC.

This clone is a singleton in its sample. V and J are TRBV27 and TRBJ1-1; possibly TRBD1 for D (6 bases). Trimming cost V 7 bases and J 4 bases, with 19 bases left between them. Per germline, CDR1 MNHEY and CDR2 SMNVEV (reference sequence). This CDR3 contains 15 residues. CDR3 DNA sequence: TGTGCCAGCACCCTTACAGGGACGGGTTTCACTGAAGCTTTCTTT. Residues: CASTLTGTGFTEAFF.

The J gene is TRBJ2-7, the V gene TRBV15, with D perhaps matching TRBD2 (6 bases). The CDR3 covers 14 residues. V lost 0 bases, J lost 2 bases, and 8 bases lay in between. Germline CDR1 LNHNV, CDR2 YYDKDF (reference sequence). CDR3 region: CATSRDAGPYEQYF. DNA of the CDR3: TGTGCCACCAGCAGAGATGCGGGACCCTACGAGCAGTACTTC.

The V and J genes are TRBV10-2 and TRBJ2-6; 9 nucleotides align to TRBD1. This CDR3 comprises 16 residues. The V gene end was trimmed by 6 bases and the J gene end by 4 bases; junction bases not matched to a gene: 7. The germline V gene has CDR1 WSHSY and CDR2 SAAADI. The CDR3 bases are TGCGCCAGCAGAACGGGGACAGGGATCGGGGCCAACGTCCTGACTTTC. Translated, it gives CASRTGTGIGANVLTF.

This chain uses TRBV7-2 with TRBJ1-6, with 7 bases aligning to TRBD1. V shed 1 base, J shed 8 bases, and the junction held 2 bases outside the gene matches. This CDR3 is built from 14 residues. CDR1 is SGHTA, CDR2 FQGNSA, per germline. Written as DNA, the CDR3 is TGTGCCAGCAGCTTAGTAGGGGGCCATTCACCCCTCCACTTT. Translation: CASSLVGGHSPLHF.

The rearrangement links TRBV2 to TRBJ1-1; a weak D match, TRBD1 (5 bases). The CDR3 is made up of 14 amino acids. Per the germline V gene, CDR1 is SNHLY and CDR2 is FYNNEI. For the CDR3, the DNA is TGTGCTAGCCAGGGAGGAATGATGAACACTGAAGCTTTCTTT. Translation gives CASQGGMMNTEAFF.

The chain uses TRBV5-4 and TRBJ1-1; D gene ambiguous. With 3 bases removed from V and 5 bases from J, the gap between germline ends came to 14 bases. Germline V gene data show CDR1 as SGHNT and CDR2 as YYREEE (reference sequence). The CDR3 sequence is 14 residues long. The DNA for the CDR3 is TGTGCCAGCAGCTCGGCGGGAGGAGGGACTGAAGCTTTCTTT. This encodes CASSSAGGGTEAFF. The full variable domain, its missing parts supplied by reference TRBV5-4 and TRBJ1-1, is ETGVTQSPTHLIKTRGQQVTLRCSSQSGHNTVSWYQQALGQGPQFIFQYYREEENGRGNFPPRFSGLQFPNYSSELNVNALELDDSALYLCASSSAGGGTEAFFGQGTRLTVV.

J is TRBJ2-7 and V is TRBV5-1, with 8 nucleotides matching TRBD1. Germline V gives CDR1 SGHRS, CDR2 YFSETQ. This CDR3 spans 14 amino acids. V lost 3 bases, J lost 6 bases, and 8 bases stayed unmatched. CDR3 sequence reads: CASSSTGAPTEQYF. The CDR3 bases are TGCGCCAGCAGCTCGACAGGGGCCCCGACCGAGCAGTACTTC.

Details on this clone: In the same sample, other DNA sequences code for this CDR3. This chain joins TRBV27 and TRBJ2-3, with D uncertain. This CDR3 comprises 14 residues. Germline V gene lookup returns CDR1 MNHEY and CDR2 SMNVEV (reference sequence). The V gene lost 2 bases and the J gene lost 0 bases, with 6 bases spanning the gap. CDR3 in amino acids: CASSLRTSTDTQYF. The CDR3 DNA follows: TGTGCCAGCAGTTTAAGAACTAGCACAGATACGCAGTATTTT.